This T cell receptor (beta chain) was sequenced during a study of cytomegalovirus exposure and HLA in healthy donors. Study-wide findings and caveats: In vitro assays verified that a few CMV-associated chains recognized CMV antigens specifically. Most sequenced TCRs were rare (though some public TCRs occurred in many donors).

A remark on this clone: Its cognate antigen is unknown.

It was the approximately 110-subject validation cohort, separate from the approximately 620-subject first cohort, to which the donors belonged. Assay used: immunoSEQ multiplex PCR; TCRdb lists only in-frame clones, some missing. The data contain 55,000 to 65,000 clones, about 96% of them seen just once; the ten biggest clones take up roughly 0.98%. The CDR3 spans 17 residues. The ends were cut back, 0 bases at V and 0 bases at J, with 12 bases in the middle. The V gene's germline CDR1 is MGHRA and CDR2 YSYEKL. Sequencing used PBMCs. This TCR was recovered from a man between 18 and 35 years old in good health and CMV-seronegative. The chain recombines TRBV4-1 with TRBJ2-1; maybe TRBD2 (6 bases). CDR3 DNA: TGCGCCAGCAGCCAAGATGAAGCCGGGAGCTCCTACAATGAGCAGTTCTTC. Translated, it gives CASSQDEAGSSYNEQFF.